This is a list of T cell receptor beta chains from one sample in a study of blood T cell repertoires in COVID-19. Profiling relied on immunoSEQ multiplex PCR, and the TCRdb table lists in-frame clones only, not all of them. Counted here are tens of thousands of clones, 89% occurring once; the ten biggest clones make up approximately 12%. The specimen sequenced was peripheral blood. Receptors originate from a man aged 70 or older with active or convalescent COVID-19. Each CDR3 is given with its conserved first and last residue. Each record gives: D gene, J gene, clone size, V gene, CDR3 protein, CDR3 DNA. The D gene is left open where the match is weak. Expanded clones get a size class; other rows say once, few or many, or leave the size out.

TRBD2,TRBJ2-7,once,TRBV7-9,CASSFPGLAGGPYEQYF,TGTGCCAGCAGTTTCCCGGGACTAGCGGGGGGGCCCTATGAGCAGTACTTC
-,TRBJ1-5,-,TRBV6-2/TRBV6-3,CASSRNRDGQPQHF,TGTGCCAGCAGCCGAAACAGGGACGGTCAGCCCCAGCATTTT
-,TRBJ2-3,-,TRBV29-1,CSVEDRRNTDTQYF,TGCAGCGTTGAAGATCGCAGGAACACAGATACGCAGTATTTT
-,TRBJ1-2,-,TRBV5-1,CASRLTGENYGYTF,TGCGCCAGCAGGCTGACGGGGGAGAACTATGGCTACACCTTC
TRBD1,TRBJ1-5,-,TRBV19,CASSSYRDRGGEPQHF,TGTGCCAGTAGTTCTTACCGGGACAGGGGCGGAGAGCCCCAGCATTTT
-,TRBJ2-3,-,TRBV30,CAWSQDIKVDTQYF,TGTGCCTGGAGTCAGGACATCAAAGTAGATACGCAGTATTTT
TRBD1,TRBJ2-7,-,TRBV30,CAWSAGWTGGMNEQYF,TGTGCCTGGAGTGCGGGCTGGACAGGGGGTATGAACGAGCAGTACTTC
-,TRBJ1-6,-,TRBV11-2,CASSSLGGPSTYNSPLHF,TGTGCCAGCAGCTCTCTGGGAGGGCCTAGTACCTATAATTCACCCCTCCACTTT
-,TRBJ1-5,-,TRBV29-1,CSVEGQPNQPQHF,TGCAGCGTTGAAGGACAGCCCAATCAGCCCCAGCATTTT
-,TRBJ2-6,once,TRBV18,CASSPPRGAGANVLTF,TGTGCCAGCTCACCACCGAGAGGCGCCGGGGCCAACGTCCTGACTTTC
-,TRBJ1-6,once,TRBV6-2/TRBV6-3,CASSFNRLNSPLHF,TGTGCCAGCAGTTTTAACCGACTGAATTCACCCCTCCACTTT
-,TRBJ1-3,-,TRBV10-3,CAILERGNTIYF,TGTGCCATCTTAGAGAGAGGAAACACCATATATTTT
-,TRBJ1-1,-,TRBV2,CARWSQGNQAFF,TGTGCCAGATGGAGCCAGGGGAATCAAGCTTTCTTT
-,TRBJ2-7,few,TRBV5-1,CASRGTFTYEQYF,TGCGCCAGCAGGGGGACATTTACCTACGAGCAGTACTTC
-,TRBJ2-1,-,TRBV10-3,CAIKDTPGEDSYNEQFF,TGTGCCATCAAAGACACTCCGGGGGAGGATTCCTACAATGAGCAGTTCTTC
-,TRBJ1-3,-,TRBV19,CASSAAFPAGNTIYF,TGTGCCAGTAGTGCGGCCTTTCCGGCTGGAAACACCATATATTTT
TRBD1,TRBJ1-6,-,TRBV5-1,CASSIETGDDNSPLHF,TGCGCCAGCAGCATAGAGACAGGGGATGATAATTCACCCCTCCACTTT
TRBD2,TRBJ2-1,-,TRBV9,CASSVGNGGASEQFF,TGTGCCAGCAGCGTAGGGAACGGGGGGGCCAGTGAGCAGTTCTTC
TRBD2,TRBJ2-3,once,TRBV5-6,CASSIGGGHTDTQYF,TGTGCCAGCAGCATTGGCGGGGGGCACACAGATACGCAGTATTTT
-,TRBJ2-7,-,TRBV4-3,CASSLEGGTPYEQYF,TGCGCCAGCAGCCTGGAAGGCGGGACTCCGTACGAGCAGTACTTC
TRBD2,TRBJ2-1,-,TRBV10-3,CAISEVERGALYNEQFF,TGTGCCATCAGTGAGGTAGAGCGGGGGGCACTGTACAATGAGCAGTTCTTC
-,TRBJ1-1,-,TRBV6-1,CASSESGGLKAFF,TGTGCCAGCAGTGAATCGGGGGGCCTTAAAGCTTTCTTT